This TCR beta chain was captured in a study of blood T cell repertoires in COVID-19. Across the whole study: Collection of acute and convalescent COVID-19 samples took place in the United States, Italy and Spain. In each case, the material was cDNA or gDNA derived from T cells, B-cell-depleted T cells, or PBMCs.

Germline V gene data show CDR1 as LNHNV and CDR2 as YYDKDF (reference sequence). After removal of 0 bases from V and 8 bases from J, the junction contained 7 bases not matched to a gene. The CDR3 covers 15 residues. Authors' data handling: Amplification from reference gene primers served as the basis for estimated nucleated cell counts. Repertoires were generated with immunoSEQ multiplex PCR, while TCRdb's copy carries only in-frame clones and drops some. V and J calls and clone size are given by that table; D and trimming were obtained from the DNA. The sample lists 250,000 to 300,000 clones, 89% occurring once.

The sample consisted of peripheral blood. The clonotype originates from a middle-aged woman who had recovered from COVID-19. The chain recombines TRBV15 with TRBJ2-4; 7 bases align to TRBD2. CDR3 in DNA: TGTGCCACCAGCAGAGATGACGGGAGGAGGGACATTCAGTACTTC. Translating gives CATSRDDGRRDIQYF.